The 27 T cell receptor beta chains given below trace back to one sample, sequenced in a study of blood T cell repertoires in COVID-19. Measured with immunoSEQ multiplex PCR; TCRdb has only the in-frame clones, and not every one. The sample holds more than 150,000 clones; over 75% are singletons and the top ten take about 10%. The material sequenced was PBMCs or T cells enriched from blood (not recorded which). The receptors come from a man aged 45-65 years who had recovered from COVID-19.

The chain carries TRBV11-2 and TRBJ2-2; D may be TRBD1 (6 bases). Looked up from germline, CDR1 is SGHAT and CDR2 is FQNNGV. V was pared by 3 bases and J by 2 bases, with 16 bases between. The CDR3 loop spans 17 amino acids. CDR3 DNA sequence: TGTGCCAGCAGCTTGACTGCCGGGACATATAACACCGGGGAGCTGTTTTTT. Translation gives CASSLTAGTYNTGELFF.

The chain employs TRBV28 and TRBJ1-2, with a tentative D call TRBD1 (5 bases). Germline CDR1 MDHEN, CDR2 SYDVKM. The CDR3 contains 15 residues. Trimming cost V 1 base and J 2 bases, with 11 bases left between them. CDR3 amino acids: CASSLSHRLNYGYTF. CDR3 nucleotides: TGTGCCAGCAGTTTATCACACAGGCTGAACTATGGCTACACCTTC.

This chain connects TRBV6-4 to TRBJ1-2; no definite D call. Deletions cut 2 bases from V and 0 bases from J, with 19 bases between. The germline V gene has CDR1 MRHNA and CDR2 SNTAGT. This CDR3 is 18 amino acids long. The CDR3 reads CASSDPPLNKETNYGYTF. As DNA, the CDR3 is TGTGCCAGCAGTGACCCCCCTCTAAATAAAGAGACTAACTATGGCTACACCTTC.

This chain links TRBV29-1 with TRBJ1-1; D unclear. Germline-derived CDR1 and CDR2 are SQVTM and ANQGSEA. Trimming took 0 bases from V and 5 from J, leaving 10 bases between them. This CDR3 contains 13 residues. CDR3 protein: CSVEEGPATEAFF. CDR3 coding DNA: TGCAGCGTTGAAGAGGGCCCGGCGACTGAAGCTTTCTTT.

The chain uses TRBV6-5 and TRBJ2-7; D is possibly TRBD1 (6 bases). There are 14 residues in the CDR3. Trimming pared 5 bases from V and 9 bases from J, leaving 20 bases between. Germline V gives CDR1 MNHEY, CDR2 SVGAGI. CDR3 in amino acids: CASSTHPTGRGQYF. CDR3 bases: TGTGCCAGCAGTACTCACCCGACAGGTCGGGGGCAGTACTTC.

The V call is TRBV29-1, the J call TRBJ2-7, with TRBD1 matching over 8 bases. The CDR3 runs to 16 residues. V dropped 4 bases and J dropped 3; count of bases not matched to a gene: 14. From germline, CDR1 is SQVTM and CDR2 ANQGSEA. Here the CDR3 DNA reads TGCAGCGTTGCTGGAATCCGGCTGGACAGGGACTACGAGCAGTACTTC. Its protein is CSVAGIRLDRDYEQYF.

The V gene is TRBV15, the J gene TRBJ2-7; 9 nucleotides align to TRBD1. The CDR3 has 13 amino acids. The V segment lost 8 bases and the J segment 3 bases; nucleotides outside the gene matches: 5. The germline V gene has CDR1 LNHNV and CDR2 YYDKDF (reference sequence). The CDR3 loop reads CATQLDRGYEQYF. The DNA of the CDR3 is TGTGCCACCCAACTGGACAGGGGCTACGAGCAGTACTTC.

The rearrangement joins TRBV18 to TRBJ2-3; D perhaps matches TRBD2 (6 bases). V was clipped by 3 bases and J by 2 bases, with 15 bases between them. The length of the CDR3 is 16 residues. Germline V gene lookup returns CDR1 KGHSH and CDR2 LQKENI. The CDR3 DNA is TGTGCCAGCTCACCCCCCGAGCGGGTGAACACAGATACGCAGTATTTT. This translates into CASSPPERVNTDTQYF.

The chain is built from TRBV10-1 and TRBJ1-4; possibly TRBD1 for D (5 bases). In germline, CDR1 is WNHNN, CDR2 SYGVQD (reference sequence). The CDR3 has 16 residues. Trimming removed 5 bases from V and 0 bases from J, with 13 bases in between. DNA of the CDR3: TGCGCCAGCAGTCGGGCGCCGGGGGCAACTAATGAAAAACTGTTTTTT. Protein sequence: CASSRAPGATNEKLFF.

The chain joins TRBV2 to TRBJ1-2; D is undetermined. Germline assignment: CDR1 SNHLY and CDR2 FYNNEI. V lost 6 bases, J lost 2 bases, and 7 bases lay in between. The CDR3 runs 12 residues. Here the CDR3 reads CASRGRNYGYTF. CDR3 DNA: TGTGCCAGCAGGGGCCGCAACTATGGCTACACCTTC. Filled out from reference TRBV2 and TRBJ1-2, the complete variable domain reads EPEVTQTPSHQVTQMGQEVILRCVPISNHLYFYWYRQILGQKVEFLVSFYNNEISEKSEIFDDQFSVERPDGSNFTLKIRSTKLEDSAMYFCASRGRNYGYTFGSGTRLTVV.

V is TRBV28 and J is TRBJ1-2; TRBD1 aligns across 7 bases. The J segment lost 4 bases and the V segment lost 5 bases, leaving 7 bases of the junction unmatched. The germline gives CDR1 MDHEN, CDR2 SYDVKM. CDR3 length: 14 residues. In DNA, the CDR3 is TGTGCCAGCAGTCCTCCCGACAGGGTCTATGGCTACACCTTC. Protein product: CASSPPDRVYGYTF.

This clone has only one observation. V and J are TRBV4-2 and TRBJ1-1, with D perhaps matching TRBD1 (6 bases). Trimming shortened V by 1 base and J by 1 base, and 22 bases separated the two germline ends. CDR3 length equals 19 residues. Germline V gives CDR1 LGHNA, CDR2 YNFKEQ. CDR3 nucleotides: TGTGCCAGCAGCCAAGTCCACGGACAGACTCCTGGGGGGAACACTGAAGCTTTCTTT. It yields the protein CASSQVHGQTPGGNTEAFF.

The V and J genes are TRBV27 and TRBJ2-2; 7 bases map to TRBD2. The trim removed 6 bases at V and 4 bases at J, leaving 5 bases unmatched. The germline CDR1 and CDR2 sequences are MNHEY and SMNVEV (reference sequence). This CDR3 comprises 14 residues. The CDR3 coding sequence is TGTGCCAGCAGCCCTAGCGGAGGCACCGGGGAGCTGTTTTTT. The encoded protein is CASSPSGGTGELFF.

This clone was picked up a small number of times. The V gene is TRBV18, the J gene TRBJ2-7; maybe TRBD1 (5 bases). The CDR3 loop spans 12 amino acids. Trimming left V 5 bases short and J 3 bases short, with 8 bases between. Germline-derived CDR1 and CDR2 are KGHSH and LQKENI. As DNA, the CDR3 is TGTGCCAGCTCATCGGACAACTACGAGCAGTACTTC. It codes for CASSSDNYEQYF.

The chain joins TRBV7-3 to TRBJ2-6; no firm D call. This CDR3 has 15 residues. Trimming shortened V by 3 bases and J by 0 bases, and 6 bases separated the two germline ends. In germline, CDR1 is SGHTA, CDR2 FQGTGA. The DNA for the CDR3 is TGTGCCAGCAGCTTCGACATCTCTGGGGCCAACGTCCTGACTTTC. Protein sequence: CASSFDISGANVLTF.

In DNA, the CDR3 is TGTGCCAGCAGGCGGAACGTGGCGAACACTGAAGCTTTCTTT. It encodes CASRRNVANTEAFF. This sequence joins TRBV7-8 and TRBJ1-1; D gene unclear. Germline V CDR1 and CDR2: SGHVS, FQNEAQ. The CDR3 contains 14 residues. V was shortened by 6 bases and J by 1 base, with 12 bases between the two germline ends. Complete variable domain (other parts from reference TRBV7-8 and TRBJ1-1): GAGVSQSPRYKVAKRGQDVALRCDPISGHVSLFWYQQALGQGPEFLTYFQNEAQLDKSGLPSDRFFAERPEGSVSTLKIQRTQQEDSAVYLCASRRNVANTEAFFGQGTRLTVV.

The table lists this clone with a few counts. The CDR3 nucleotides are TGTGCCAGCAGCAGCAGCGAGAACTATGGCTACACCTTC. This gives the protein CASSSSENYGYTF. J is TRBJ1-2 and V is TRBV12-3 or TRBV12-4; D remains ambiguous. Trimming cost V 6 bases and J 2 bases, with 10 bases left between them. This CDR3 spans 13 amino acids.

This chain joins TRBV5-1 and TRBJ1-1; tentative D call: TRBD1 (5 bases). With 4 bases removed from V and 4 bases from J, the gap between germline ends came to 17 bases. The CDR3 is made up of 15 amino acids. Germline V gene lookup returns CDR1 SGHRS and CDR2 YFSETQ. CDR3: CASSPVQGGSTEAFF. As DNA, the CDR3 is TGCGCCAGCAGCCCTGTGCAGGGTGGTAGCACTGAAGCTTTCTTT.

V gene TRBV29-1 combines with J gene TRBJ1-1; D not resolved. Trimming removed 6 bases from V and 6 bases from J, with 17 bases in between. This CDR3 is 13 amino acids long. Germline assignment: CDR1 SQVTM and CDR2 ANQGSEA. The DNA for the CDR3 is TGCAGCGTCCGTGTGGGTAAGAGGGCTGAAGCTTTCTTT. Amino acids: CSVRVGKRAEAFF.

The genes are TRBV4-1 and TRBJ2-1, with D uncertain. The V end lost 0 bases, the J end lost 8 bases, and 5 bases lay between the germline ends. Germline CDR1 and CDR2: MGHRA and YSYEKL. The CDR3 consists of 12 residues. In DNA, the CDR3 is TGCGCCAGCAGCCAAGACGGGTATGAGCAGTTCTTC. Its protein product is CASSQDGYEQFF.

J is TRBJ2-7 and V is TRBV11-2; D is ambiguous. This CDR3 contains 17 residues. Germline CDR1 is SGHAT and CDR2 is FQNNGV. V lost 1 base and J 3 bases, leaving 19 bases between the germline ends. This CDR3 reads CASSLVLIVGSHYEQYF. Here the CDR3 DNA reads TGTGCCAGCAGCTTAGTATTGATCGTGGGCAGCCACTACGAGCAGTACTTC.

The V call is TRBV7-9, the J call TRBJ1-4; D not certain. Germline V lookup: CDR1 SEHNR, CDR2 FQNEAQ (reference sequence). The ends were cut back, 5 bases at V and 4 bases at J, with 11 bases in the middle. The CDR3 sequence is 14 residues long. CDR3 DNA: TGTGCCAGCAGCCAAGCAGGCCGTAATGAAAAACTGTTTTTT. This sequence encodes CASSQAGRNEKLFF.

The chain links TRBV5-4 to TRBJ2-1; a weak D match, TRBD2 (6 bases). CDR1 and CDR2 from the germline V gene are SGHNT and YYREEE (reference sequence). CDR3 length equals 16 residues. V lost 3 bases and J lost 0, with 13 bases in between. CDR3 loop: CASSSQRVSSYNEQFF. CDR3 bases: TGTGCCAGCAGCTCCCAGCGGGTCAGCTCCTACAATGAGCAGTTCTTC.

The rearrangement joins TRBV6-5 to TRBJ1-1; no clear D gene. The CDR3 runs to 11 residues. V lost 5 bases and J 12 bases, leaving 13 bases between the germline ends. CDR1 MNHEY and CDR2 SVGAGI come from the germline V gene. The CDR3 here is CASSPGEGTFF. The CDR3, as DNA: TGTGCCAGCAGTCCCGGGGAGGGTACTTTCTTT.

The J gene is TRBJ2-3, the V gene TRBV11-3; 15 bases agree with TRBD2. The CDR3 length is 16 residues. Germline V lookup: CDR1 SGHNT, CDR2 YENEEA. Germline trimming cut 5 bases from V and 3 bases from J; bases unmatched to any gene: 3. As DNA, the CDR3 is TGTGCCAGCAGCCCTGGGACTAGCGGGGGGACAGATACGCAGTATTTT. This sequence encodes CASSPGTSGGTDTQYF.

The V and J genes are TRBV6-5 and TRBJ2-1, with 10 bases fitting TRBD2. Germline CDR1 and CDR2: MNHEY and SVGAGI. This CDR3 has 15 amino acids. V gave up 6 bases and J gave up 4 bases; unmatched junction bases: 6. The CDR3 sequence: CASRVGTSEYNEQFF. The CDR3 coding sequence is TGTGCCAGCAGGGTGGGGACTAGCGAATACAATGAGCAGTTCTTC.

DNA of the CDR3: TGTGCCAGCAGGGACCGGGACAGGGGTTCCTCTGGAAACACCATATATTTT. It is translated as CASRDRDRGSSGNTIYF. The chain combines TRBV2 with TRBJ1-3; 10 bases fit TRBD1. The V gene end was trimmed by 6 bases and the J gene end by 0 bases; junction bases not matched to a gene: 8. The CDR3 consists of 17 residues. Germline V gene sequence: CDR1 SNHLY, CDR2 FYNNEI.